This entry concerns a single T cell receptor beta chain. Followed longitudinally, the Seattle patients had been enrolled during active infection. The record originates from a study of blood T cell repertoires in COVID-19. Study-level information: Sample material is recorded as cDNA or gDNA derived from T cells, B-cell-depleted T cells, or PBMCs.

In the original processing: The authors estimated nucleated cell counts from reference gene primer amplification. Only in-frame clones appear in the TCRdb table, and some are missing; sequencing was by immunoSEQ multiplex PCR. The DNA gave D and trimming, while V, J and clone size come from that table. The sample shows approximately 110,000 clones, approximately 85% of them seen only once. CDR3 length: 16 amino acids. Germline V gives CDR1 LNHDA, CDR2 SQIVND (reference sequence). The V and J ends lost 6 bases and 3 bases, in that order; junction bases with no gene match: 11. This TCR was recovered from a woman aged 60 to 75 with COVID-19, enrolled during active disease. The chain uses TRBV19 and TRBJ2-4; TRBD1 matches 7 bases. Material: peripheral blood. CDR3 sequence: CASRYRGAGDKNIQYF. The CDR3 region has the DNA TGTGCCAGTAGATACAGGGGTGCAGGTGACAAAAACATTCAGTACTTC.